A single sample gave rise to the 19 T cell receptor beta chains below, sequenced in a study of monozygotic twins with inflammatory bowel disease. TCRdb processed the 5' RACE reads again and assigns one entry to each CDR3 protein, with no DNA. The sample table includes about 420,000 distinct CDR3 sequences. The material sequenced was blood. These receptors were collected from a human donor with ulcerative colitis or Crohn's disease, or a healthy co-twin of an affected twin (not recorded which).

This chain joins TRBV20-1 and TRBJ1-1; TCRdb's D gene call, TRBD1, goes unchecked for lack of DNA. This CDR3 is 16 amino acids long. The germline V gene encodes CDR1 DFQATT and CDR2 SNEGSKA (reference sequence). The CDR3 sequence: CSASGYQGTQNTEAFF.

This CDR3 reads CAWGASVAGGPYNEQFF. The J gene is TRBJ2-1, the V gene TRBV30; TCRdb's D call, TRBD2, is unchecked because there is no DNA. The CDR3 runs to 17 residues. The V gene's germline CDR1 is GTSNPN and CDR2 SVGIG (reference sequence).

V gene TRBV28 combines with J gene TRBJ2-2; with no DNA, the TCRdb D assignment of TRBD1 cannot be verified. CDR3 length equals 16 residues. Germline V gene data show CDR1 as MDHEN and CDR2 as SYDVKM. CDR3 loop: CASSHYRTRGTGELFF. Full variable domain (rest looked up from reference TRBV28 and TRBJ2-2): DVKVTQSSRYLVKRTGEKVFLECVQDMDHENMFWYRQDPGLGLRLIYFSYDVKMKEKGDIPEGYSVSREKKERFSLILESASTNQTSMYLCASSHYRTRGTGELFFGEGSRLTVL.

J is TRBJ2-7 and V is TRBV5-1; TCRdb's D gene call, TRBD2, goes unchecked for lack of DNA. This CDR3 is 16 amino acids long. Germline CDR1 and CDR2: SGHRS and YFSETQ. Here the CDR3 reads CASSSRLAGNPYEQYF.

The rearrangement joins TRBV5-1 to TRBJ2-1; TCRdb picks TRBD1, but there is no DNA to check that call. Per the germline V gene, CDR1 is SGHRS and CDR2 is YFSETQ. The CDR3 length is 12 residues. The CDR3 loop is CASSFRDNEQFF.

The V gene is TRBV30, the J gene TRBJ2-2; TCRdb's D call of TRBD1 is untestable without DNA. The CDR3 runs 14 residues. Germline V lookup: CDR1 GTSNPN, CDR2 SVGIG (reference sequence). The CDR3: CAWRWGTGTGELFF. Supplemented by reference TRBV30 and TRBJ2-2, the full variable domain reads SQTIHQWPATLVQPVGSPLSLECTVEGTSNPNLYWYRQAAGRGLQLLFYSVGIGQISSEVPQNLSASRPQDRQFILSSKKLLLSDSGFYLCAWRWGTGTGELFFGEGSRLTVL.

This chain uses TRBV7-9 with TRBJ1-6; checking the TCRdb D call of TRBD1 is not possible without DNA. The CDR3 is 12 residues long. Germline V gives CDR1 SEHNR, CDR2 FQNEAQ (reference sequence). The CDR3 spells CASSRQDSPLHF.

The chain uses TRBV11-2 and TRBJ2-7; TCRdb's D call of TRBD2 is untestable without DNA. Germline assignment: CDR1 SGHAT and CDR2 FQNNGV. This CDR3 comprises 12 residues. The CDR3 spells CASSLEDFSMYF.

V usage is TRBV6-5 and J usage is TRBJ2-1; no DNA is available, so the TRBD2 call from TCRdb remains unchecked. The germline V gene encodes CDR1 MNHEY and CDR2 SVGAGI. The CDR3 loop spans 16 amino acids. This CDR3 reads CASSFLPGLENNEQFF.

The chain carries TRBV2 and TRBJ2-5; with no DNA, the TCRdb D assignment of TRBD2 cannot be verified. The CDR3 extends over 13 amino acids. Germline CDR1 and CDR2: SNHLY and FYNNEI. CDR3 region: CASMELGQETQYF.

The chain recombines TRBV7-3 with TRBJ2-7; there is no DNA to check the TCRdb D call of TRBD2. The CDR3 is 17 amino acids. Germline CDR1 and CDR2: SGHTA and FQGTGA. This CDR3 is CASSLYSGDAGTYEQYF.

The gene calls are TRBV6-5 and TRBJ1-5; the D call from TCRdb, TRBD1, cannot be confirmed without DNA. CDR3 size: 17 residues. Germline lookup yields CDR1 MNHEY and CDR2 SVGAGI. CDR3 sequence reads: CASRYFGQGGFNQPQHF.

The CDR3 is CATVVGPHNEQFF. V is TRBV5-5 and J is TRBJ2-1. Per germline, CDR1 SGHKS and CDR2 YYEKEE (reference sequence). There are 13 residues in the CDR3.

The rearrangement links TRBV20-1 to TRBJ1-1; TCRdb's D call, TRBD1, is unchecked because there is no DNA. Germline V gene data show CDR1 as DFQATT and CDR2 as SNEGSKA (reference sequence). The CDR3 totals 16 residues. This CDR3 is CSAREWGGAMNTEAFF.

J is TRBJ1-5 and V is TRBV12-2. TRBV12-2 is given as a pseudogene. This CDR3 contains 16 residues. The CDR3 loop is CASRLAGRGKNQPQHF.

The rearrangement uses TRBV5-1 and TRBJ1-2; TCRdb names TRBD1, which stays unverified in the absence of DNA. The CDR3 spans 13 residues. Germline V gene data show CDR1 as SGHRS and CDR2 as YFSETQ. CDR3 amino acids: CASSPTGAYGYTF.

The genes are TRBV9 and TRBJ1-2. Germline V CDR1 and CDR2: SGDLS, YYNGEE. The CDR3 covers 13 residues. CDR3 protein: CASSTGETYGYTF.

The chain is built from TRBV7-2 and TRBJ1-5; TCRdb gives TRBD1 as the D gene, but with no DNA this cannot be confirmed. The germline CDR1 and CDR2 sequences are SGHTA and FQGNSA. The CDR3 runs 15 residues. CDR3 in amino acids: CASSLRGQANQPQHF.

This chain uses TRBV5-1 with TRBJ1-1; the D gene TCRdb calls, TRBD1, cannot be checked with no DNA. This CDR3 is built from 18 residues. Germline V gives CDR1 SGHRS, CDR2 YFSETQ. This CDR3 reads CASSLVGTGKGLNTEAFF.